This T cell receptor (beta chain) derives from a study of blood T cell repertoires in COVID-19 (dated by TCRdb to 2020 to 2022). In the study overall: The collaborator samples originated in the United States, Italy and Spain and spanned the acute and convalescent phases of COVID-19. The repertoires were released in a freely available public database meant as a resource for research on the immune response to SARS-CoV-2. Subjects who had been exposed to COVID-19, were actively infected with it, or had recovered from it provided the deeply sampled blood TCRbeta repertoires that made up the dataset. Where HLA class I and class II types were available, the types were taken from metadata supplied by the sample provider, not from assay-based typing. Samples came from the ongoing ImmuneRACE study (first 160 participants) plus 1,254 subjects from 6 global collaborators. Sample metadata almost always included a de-identified subject ID, COVID-19 status, age in years and sex. The prospective study material was composed of cDNA or gDNA derived from T cells, B-cell-depleted T cells, or PBMCs.

Overall study results and their limits: The quantity of clinical and demographic metadata differed by source and by participant and was supplied without curation.

Whole blood was collected in K2EDTA tubes by collaborating institutions according to the institutions' own protocols. Collaborator samples were shipped for TCRbeta analysis as frozen whole blood, isolated PBMCs, or DNA extracted from either sample type. TCRbeta CDR3 regions were amplified from genomic DNA using the immunoSEQ Assay, a bias-controlled multiplex PCR. The authors' pipeline ran thus. Within the assay, amplification of reference gene primers was used to estimate how many nucleated cells each sample contained. To quantify the absolute abundance of each unique TCRbeta CDR3 rearrangement, sequence reads were collapsed and filtered. For each sample, productive Simpson clonality was calculated as the square root of Simpson's diversity index over productive rearrangements. TCRdb's version of the immuneACCESS table is confined to in-frame rearrangements and falls short of the full clone set. An unresolved V gene accounts for under half of the shortfall where checked; the remainder is of unknown origin. That table furnishes V, J and clone size, whereas the DNA furnished D and trimming. The sample table records roughly 140,000 clones; roughly 82% of these occur just once. Of the sample, 6.5% to 9% falls within the top ten clones.

At the junction V is shortened by 7 bases and J by 4 bases, with 19 bases in between. CDR1 and CDR2 are read off the germline V gene (reference sequence) as LNHNV and YYDKDF. From its cysteine to its phenylalanine, the CDR3 spans 15 amino acids. Kept here is only the CDR3 DNA, which spans 45 bases and is read in frame from base 1. A note on this clone: Its antigen is still unknown. No base quality information exists; no much larger clone differs at one position.

Recombination joined TRBV15 with TRBJ1-2; TRBD1 is a possible D gene, resting on 6 matching bases. The TCR sequence derives from a woman aged 45 to 65 in a cohort sampled during active or convalescent COVID-19. Material: peripheral blood. The DNA is as follows: TGTGCCACCACCCAAAACAGGGTGTCAAGCTATGGCTACACCTTC. This encodes CATTQNRVSSYGYTF.